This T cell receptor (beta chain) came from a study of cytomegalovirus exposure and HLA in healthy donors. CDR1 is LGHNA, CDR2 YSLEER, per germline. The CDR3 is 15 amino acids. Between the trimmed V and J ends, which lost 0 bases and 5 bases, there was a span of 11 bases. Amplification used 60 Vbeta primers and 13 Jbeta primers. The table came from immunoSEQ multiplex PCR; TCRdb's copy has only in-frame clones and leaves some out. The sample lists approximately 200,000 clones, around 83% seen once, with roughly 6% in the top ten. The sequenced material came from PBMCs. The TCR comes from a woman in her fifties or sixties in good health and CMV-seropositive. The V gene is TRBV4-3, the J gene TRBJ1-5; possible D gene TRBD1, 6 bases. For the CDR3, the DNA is TGCGCCAGCAGCCAAGATTGGCAGGGGCATCAGCCCCAGCATTTT. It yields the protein CASSQDWQGHQPQHF.